This is a list of T cell receptor beta chains from one sample in a study of blood T cell repertoires in COVID-19. Libraries were prepared by immunoSEQ multiplex PCR; TCRdb keeps only in-frame clonotypes and omits some of them. Of around 130,000 clones listed, roughly 80% are singletons. Sequencing input: peripheral blood. The receptors shown here come from a woman in her fifties or sixties with acute or convalescent COVID-19. Both conserved end residues are part of each CDR3. A D gene is named only where the DNA matches it firmly. Clone size appears in some rows only: once, few, many, or a class for an expanded clone.

size	V	J	D	CDR3	DNA
NA	TRBV6-6	TRBJ1-5	TRBD1	CASSRTGGRNQPQHF	TGTGCCAGCAGCCGGACAGGGGGCCGTAATCAGCCCCAGCATTTT
NA	TRBV19	TRBJ2-7	TRBD1	CASRGTGGPYEQYF	TGTGCCAGTAGGGGGACAGGGGGCCCCTACGAGCAGTACTTC
NA	TRBV6-1	TRBJ1-2	NA	CASSDPRVVFGYTF	TGTGCCAGCAGTGATCCCAGGGTGGTCTTCGGCTACACCTTC
NA	TRBV5-1	TRBJ2-7	TRBD1	CASGQGSYEQYF	TGCGCCAGCGGACAGGGGTCCTACGAGCAGTACTTC
once	TRBV5-1	TRBJ1-2	TRBD1	CASSDGTGYGYTF	TGCGCCAGCAGCGACGGGACAGGGTACGGCTACACCTTC
NA	TRBV28	TRBJ1-2	TRBD1	CASSFGQGIRYTF	TGTGCCAGCAGTTTCGGACAGGGGATTCGCTACACCTTC
NA	TRBV3-1/TRBV3-2	TRBJ2-3	TRBD2	CASSHGLEGSDTQYF	TGTGCCAGCAGCCATGGACTAGAGGGATCAGATACGCAGTATTTT
NA	TRBV7-9	TRBJ2-1	TRBD2	CASSLGTSGRNEQFF	TGTGCCAGCAGCCTCGGGACTAGCGGGCGGAATGAGCAGTTCTTC
once	TRBV9	TRBJ1-5	TRBD1	CASSSEGQGNQPQHF	TGTGCCAGCAGCTCCGAAGGACAGGGCAATCAGCCCCAGCATTTT
NA	TRBV18	TRBJ1-2	TRBD1	CASSPGQVLDGYTF	TGTGCCAGCTCACCCGGACAGGTGCTGGATGGCTACACCTTC
NA	TRBV5-6	TRBJ2-7	TRBD1	CASSLAPGGIYEQYF	TGTGCCAGCAGCTTGGCTCCAGGGGGTATCTACGAGCAGTACTTC
once	TRBV9	TRBJ2-3	NA	CASSVAPGIGTDTQYF	TGTGCCAGCAGCGTAGCTCCGGGGATTGGCACAGATACGCAGTATTTT
NA	TRBV9	TRBJ2-7	NA	CASSVALDYEQYF	TGTGCCAGCAGCGTAGCACTAGATTACGAGCAGTACTTC
NA	TRBV18	TRBJ2-3	NA	CASSPNVGGPSDTQYF	TGTGCCAGCTCACCTAATGTGGGGGGGCCATCAGATACGCAGTATTTT
NA	TRBV19	TRBJ1-5	TRBD1	CASSGRDRGVGGNQPQHF	TGTGCCAGTAGTGGGCGGGACAGGGGTGTTGGAGGCAATCAGCCCCAGCATTTT
NA	TRBV7-3	TRBJ2-1	NA	CARYTGHGAYNEQFF	TGTGCCAGATATACAGGGCACGGTGCCTACAATGAGCAGTTCTTC
few	TRBV19	TRBJ1-5	NA	CASTSTWAGQPQHF	TGTGCCAGTACCTCGACCTGGGCGGGTCAGCCCCAGCATTTT
once	TRBV20-1	TRBJ1-6	TRBD1	CSASSLTGESYNSPLHF	TGCAGTGCTAGTTCCCTGACAGGGGAATCCTATAATTCACCCCTCCACTTT
NA	TRBV9	TRBJ1-2	NA	CASSASPLNGYTF	TGTGCCAGCAGCGCATCACCTCTAAATGGCTACACCTTC
NA	TRBV19	TRBJ1-6	TRBD1	CASKDRENSPLHF	TGTGCCAGTAAGGACAGGGAAAATTCACCCCTCCACTTT
NA	TRBV9	TRBJ1-3	TRBD1	CASSVDPGQSSGNTIYF	TGTGCCAGCAGCGTAGACCCGGGACAGTCCTCTGGAAACACCATATATTTT
NA	TRBV6-4	TRBJ1-3	NA	CARTGHSGNTIYF	TGTGCCAGGACAGGACACTCTGGAAACACCATATATTTT
NA	TRBV7-8	TRBJ1-6	TRBD1	CASSPRQGAFNSPLHF	TGTGCCAGCAGCCCCCGACAGGGGGCCTTTAATTCACCCCTCCACTTT
NA	TRBV6-6	TRBJ1-3	NA	CASSLNSGNTIYF	TGTGCCAGCAGTCTAAACTCTGGAAACACCATATATTTT
NA	TRBV19	TRBJ1-2	NA	CASSLDAGRYGYTF	TGTGCCAGTAGCCTCGATGCAGGGCGCTATGGCTACACCTTC
NA	TRBV28	TRBJ2-3	NA	CASSPPTGIGTDTQYF	TGTGCCAGCAGTCCCCCGACCGGGATTGGCACAGATACGCAGTATTTT
NA	TRBV28	TRBJ1-3	TRBD1	CASSLGRGRGGNTIYF	TGTGCCAGCAGTTTGGGCAGGGGGCGCGGTGGAAACACCATATATTTT
NA	TRBV18	TRBJ2-7	TRBD1	CASSRATGTGNEQYF	TGTGCCAGCTCAAGAGCGACCGGGACAGGCAACGAGCAGTACTTC
few	TRBV9	TRBJ2-3	TRBD2	CASSVEAGGHTDTQYF	TGTGCCAGCAGCGTAGAGGCGGGGGGCCACACAGATACGCAGTATTTT
NA	TRBV28	TRBJ1-4	TRBD1	CASSATTGGNEKLFF	TGTGCCAGCAGTGCAACGACAGGGGGGAATGAAAAACTGTTTTTT
NA	TRBV7-3	TRBJ2-1	NA	CASSLRGFDEQFF	TGTGCCAGCAGCCTGAGGGGGTTCGATGAGCAGTTCTTC
NA	TRBV3-1/TRBV3-2	TRBJ2-7	NA	CASSQDSTTSSYEQYF	TGTGCCAGCAGCCAAGATTCGACGACTAGCTCCTACGAGCAGTACTTC
NA	TRBV12-5	TRBJ1-3	NA	CASAAGVGPGNTIYF	TGTGCTAGTGCCGCAGGGGTAGGGCCTGGAAACACCATATATTTT
NA	TRBV18	TRBJ2-6	TRBD1	CASSPPGQGGSGANVLTF	TGTGCCAGCTCACCACCGGGACAGGGGGGCTCTGGGGCCAACGTCCTGACTTTC
NA	TRBV6-5	TRBJ2-5	TRBD1	CASNGGTGGRETQYF	TGTGCCAGCAACGGCGGGACAGGGGGGCGAGAGACCCAGTACTTC
NA	TRBV27	TRBJ2-2	NA	CASSFRDSGVVAGELFF	TGTGCCAGCAGTTTTAGGGACTCGGGGGTGGTGGCCGGGGAGCTGTTTTTT
NA	TRBV6-5	TRBJ2-1	NA	CASRNWGGQSNEQFF	TGTGCCAGCAGAAACTGGGGGGGCCAGAGTAATGAGCAGTTCTTC
NA	TRBV9	TRBJ1-2	NA	CASSVDRDDGYTF	TGTGCCAGCAGCGTAGACAGGGACGATGGCTACACCTTC
once	TRBV21-1	TRBJ2-1	NA	CASSKVQRLVGCDEQFF	TGTGCCAGCAGCAAAGTGCAGAGACTAGTGGGTTGCGATGAGCAGTTCTTC
NA	TRBV19	TRBJ1-5	NA	CATNLRVDQPQHF	TGTGCCACAAACCTCAGGGTAGATCAGCCCCAGCATTTT
NA	TRBV30	TRBJ1-1	NA	CAWSRGGAEAFF	TGTGCCTGGAGCCGAGGGGGGGCTGAAGCTTTCTTT
NA	TRBV9	TRBJ2-3	NA	CASSVVETDTQYF	TGTGCCAGCAGCGTAGTAGAAACAGATACGCAGTATTTT
NA	TRBV25-1	TRBJ1-1	TRBD1	CASTQPGQGNTEAFF	TGTGCCAGCACCCAACCGGGACAGGGGAACACTGAAGCTTTCTTT
NA	TRBV5-1	TRBJ1-1	NA	CASSLGVAEAFF	TGCGCCAGCAGCTTGGGCGTTGCTGAAGCTTTCTTT
NA	TRBV6-4	TRBJ1-5	NA	CASSDPNRERGNQPQHF	TGTGCCAGCAGTGACCCGAACAGGGAGCGAGGCAATCAGCCCCAGCATTTT
NA	TRBV10-2	TRBJ2-1	TRBD2	CASSASGLAEYNEQFF	TGCGCCAGCAGTGCCTCGGGGCTAGCGGAATACAATGAGCAGTTCTTC